This T cell receptor (beta chain) was captured by sequencing in a study of sequential checkpoint blockade in melanoma. Study in general: First-line arms were nivolumab then ipilimumab, or the reverse, randomized 1:1. TCRbeta immunosequencing was performed on DNA from 75 to 95 pretreatment melanoma tumor samples.

This clone has more than one count but fewer than ten. The antigen is unknown. Study-level points and caveats: For nivolumab-first patients, baseline tumor clonality was associated with response.

The repertoire was sequenced with immunoSEQ multiplex PCR; TCRdb's copy has only in-frame clones and lacks some. The table includes around 35,000 clones, roughly a third detected once. Treatment specified: randomized to nivolumab then ipilimumab (arm A) or the reverse (arm B). Patients had received no earlier DNA-damaging chemotherapy. The source of this sequence is a human donor with melanoma. The sample consisted of tumor tissue (inferred from file names), taken from a patient given nivolumab and ipilimumab in sequence.

CDR3 in DNA: TGTGCCAGTAGTAGGCCGGACAGCATGAACACTGAAGCTTTCTTT. As protein: CASSRPDSMNTEAFF. This chain uses TRBV19 with TRBJ1-1; D might be TRBD1 (6 bases). CDR1 is LNHDA, CDR2 SQIVND, per germline (reference sequence). Trimming left V 4 bases short and J 0 bases short, with 12 bases between. The length of the CDR3 is 15 residues.